This is a list of T cell receptor beta chains from one sample in a study of long-term antiretroviral therapy in people with HIV. TCRdb's copy holds only in-frame clones and misses some; the assay was immunoSEQ multiplex PCR. The sample carries 20,000 to 25,000 clones, around three quarters recorded once. The input for sequencing was unsorted PBMCs, taken 0.5 years after starting antiretroviral therapy. The receptors were sampled from a middle-aged woman with HIV. Both conserved end residues are trimmed from each CDR3. Fields, in order: CDR3 length, V gene, J gene, CDR3 protein.

>13|TRBV7-9|TRBJ1-4
ASSSTTATNEKLF
>14|TRBV28|TRBJ2-3
ASSLNVGLLTDTQY
>14|TRBV5-1|TRBJ2-7
ASSLPRDRVFYEQY
>9|TRBV19|TRBJ2-1
ASSRWSEQF
>12|TRBV19|TRBJ1-4
ASSISSSNEKLF
>13|TRBV19|TRBJ2-5
ASSRAGTSSETQY
>16|TRBV19|TRBJ2-6
ASSPDPRQFTGANVLT
>9|TRBV7-9|TRBJ1-6
ASSLGVPLH
>10|TRBV5-4|TRBJ1-6
ASSFGNSPLH
>10|TRBV5-1|TRBJ1-1
ASQTQGAAAF
>12|TRBV5-4|TRBJ2-5
ASGEQGKQETQY
>13|TRBV5-4|TRBJ2-5
ASSLTTGGGETQY
>14|TRBV7-2|.
ASIASGTDLSYEQY
>13|TRBV4-2|TRBJ2-3
ASSPRTGDTDTQY
>16|TRBV2|TRBJ1-1
ASSGYSGRGGVNTEAF
>12|TRBV6-4|TRBJ2-2
ASRGQVETGELF
>13|TRBV28|TRBJ2-7
ASTRGLAGGSEQY
>11|TRBV5-1|TRBJ2-1
ASSLGGFNEQF